The sequence of this T cell receptor (beta chain) was determined in a study of blood T cells in healthy people across ages. Study outcomes and limitations: The lack of PBMC sorting stopped any conclusive naive versus antigen-experienced comparison. Both naive CD4+ cell counts and diversity were greater in long-lived donors than in aged donors. Possibly, changes in expanded clonotypes were confounded because donor CMV status was unknown.

RNA extraction gave at least 5.5 micrograms of total RNA per sample. The CDR3 runs to 13 residues. Germline-derived CDR1 and CDR2 are SGHTA and FQGNSA. The V end lost 5 bases, the J end lost 6 bases, and 11 bases lay between the germline ends. The table lists this clonotype with a few counts. The antigen remains undetermined. Combining a sample-barcoded 5' primer with a J-beta primer mix, a second PCR ran for about 7 to 11 cycles. TCRdb re-called the 5' RACE reads with MiXCR, one entry per CDR3 protein. The sample has some 1,500,000 distinct CDR3 sequences; about 45% are singletons. The sample consisted of blood. This chain uses TRBV7-2 with TRBJ2-1; D remains ambiguous. The TCR originated in a woman under 30 in good health. The CDR3 nucleotides are TGTGCCAGCAGCAATCCCAGTGGCAATGAGCAGTTCTTC. Amino acid sequence: CASSNPSGNEQFF. The full variable domain, completed using reference TRBV7-2 and TRBJ2-1, is GAGVSQSPSNKVTEKGKDVELRCDPISGHTALYWYRQSLGQGLEFLIYFQGNSAPDKSGLPSDRFSAERTGGSVSTLTIQRTQQEDSAVYLCASSNPSGNEQFFGPGTRLTVL.